The clone carrying this T cell receptor beta chain rates as medium-sized. Its matching antigen is unknown. The sample is drawn from a study of blood T cells in healthy people across ages. Findings of the study overall: Changes seen in expanded clonotypes were possibly confounded by donor CMV status left unknown.

Alongside a J-beta primer mix, a sample-barcoded 5' primer served in a second PCR lasting about 7 to 12 cycles. Each CDR3 protein gets one entry after TCRdb re-called the 5' RACE reads with MiXCR. Of some 640,000 distinct CDR3 sequences listed, under 30% are singletons. CDR1 is SGHTA, CDR2 FQGNSA, per germline. Deletions cut 5 bases from V and 5 bases from J, with 13 bases between. This CDR3 has 14 residues. The study drew donors from healthy Caucasian individuals in Russia aged roughly 6 to 95. V usage is TRBV7-2 and J usage is TRBJ2-4, with D maybe TRBD1 (6 bases). This receptor was taken from a woman of 80 years or more in good health. Sequenced input: blood. The CDR3 sequence is CASSDGTHQNIQYF. CDR3 nucleotide sequence: TGTGCCAGCAGCGACGGGACACACCAAAACATTCAGTACTTC. Looking up the rest from reference TRBV7-2 and TRBJ2-4 gives the full variable domain: GAGVSQSPSNKVTEKGKDVELRCDPISGHTALYWYRQSLGQGLEFLIYFQGNSAPDKSGLPSDRFSAERTGGSVSTLTIQRTQQEDSAVYLCASSDGTHQNIQYFGAGTRLSVL.